The text below deals with one TCR beta chain. Its antigen is currently not known. The sample holds no much larger clone one base away, and base qualities are not on file. From V the trimming removes 2 bases and from J it removes 3 bases, while the gene matches leave 3 bases of the junction unaccounted for. CDR1 SEHNR and CDR2 FQNEAQ were looked up in the germline V gene (reference sequence). From the cysteine through the phenylalanine, the CDR3 covers 16 amino acids. Only the CDR3 part of the read is kept: 48 bases, read in frame from the first base. These data are taken from a study of early T cells in non-severe SARS-CoV-2 infection (dated by TCRdb to about 2021). Context from the whole study: Because TCR sequencing relied on bulk RNA taken from unsorted whole blood, pairing of alpha and beta chains was not possible. General conclusions and limits of the study: VDJdb matching was skewed toward anti-spike CD8 responses and likely underestimated virus-specific expansions, missing private and CD4 specificities.

The library was obtained by 5' RACE. Data came from a NextSeq 500. In the TCR library protocol, unique molecular identifiers were attached to individual cDNA molecules to correct for PCR bias and sequencing error. Sequencing covered both TCR alpha and beta chains, and within each sample the abundances of alpha and beta sequences were tightly co-correlated. In the source study's methods: V gene, J gene and CDR3 annotation of TCR sequences was performed with Decombinator V4. TCRs were defined as expanded if a significant change between any two time points was detected under a Poisson model with p below 0.0001. Abundances of TCRs were expressed as counts per million after normalisation to the total number of TCRs sequenced in each sample. MAIT TCRs were defined by TRAV1-2 paired with TRAJ12, TRAJ20 or TRAJ33, and iNKT TCRs by TRAV10 paired with TRAJ18. VDJdb, accessed on 1 November 2021, was searched for TCRs annotated for CMV, EBV and SARS-CoV-2, and TCRs annotated for more than one antigen were excluded. Using fastp trimming at Q25 and MiXCR clonotype assembly, TCRdb reanalyzed the public sequencing data and kept in-frame beta chains. Under each unique CDR3 protein, matching rows form one entry showing the most common genes and DNA. These V and J calls are TCRdb output, not the study's own analysis. The sample records roughly 100,000 distinct CDR3 sequences, around 15% of which are singletons. The top ten hold under 6.5% of the sample.

The study was a case-control design nested within a healthcare worker cohort in London, UK, with weekly nasopharyngeal swab PCR tests and blood sampling. Healthcare workers were recruited between 23 and 31 March 2020, during the week of the UK lockdown, and were followed weekly for up to about 16 weeks. Recombination linked TRBV7-9 to TRBJ2-3; TRBD2 lines up with 12 middle nucleotides. The TCR sequence derives from an adult who was a healthcare worker with PCR-confirmed SARS-CoV-2 infection or an uninfected control (not recorded which). The sequenced sample was whole blood. The CDR3 protein sequence reads: CASSLKTSGGTDTQYF. At the DNA level, the sequence is TGTGCCAGCAGCTTAAAGACTAGCGGGGGAACAGATACGCAGTATTTT. Here the CDR3 is joined to the reference TRBV7-9 and TRBJ2-3 genes, and the full variable domain is: DTGVSQNPRHKITKRGQNVTFRCDPISEHNRLYWYRQTLGQGPEFLTYFQNEAQLEKSRLLSDRFSAERPKGSFSTLEIQRTEQGDSAMYLCASSLKTSGGTDTQYFGPGTRLTVL.